Shown below are 25 T cell receptor beta chains from a single sample sequenced in a study of T cells in localized non-small cell lung cancer. Data came from immunoSEQ multiplex PCR; TCRdb stores just in-frame clones and leaves some out. Of 15,000 to 20,000 clones listed, approximately 80% were seen once; the top ten hold around 4%. The sample here was peripheral blood, taken before any cancer treatment. The receptor set was obtained from a man between 35 and 75 years old with stage I lung adenocarcinoma.

This clone turned up a few times. CDR3 in DNA: TGTGCCAGCTCACCGGGCGGGACGGGAGGAAACACCATATATTTT. Its translation is CASSPGGTGGNTIYF. This chain joins TRBV18 and TRBJ1-3; possibly TRBD1 for D (5 bases). This CDR3 is 15 amino acids long. The V end was cut by 3 bases, the J end by 4 bases, with 13 bases between. In germline, CDR1 is KGHSH, CDR2 LQKENI.

The chain combines TRBV7-2 with TRBJ2-3; 7 nucleotides align to TRBD2. This CDR3 contains 18 residues. In germline, CDR1 is SGHTA, CDR2 FQGNSA. The V gene end was trimmed by 2 bases and the J gene end by 11 bases; junction bases not matched to a gene: 22. CDR3 DNA: TGTGCCAGCAGCTTAACCCCGTATAGCGGCCCCGGGGGGATAGAGCAGTATTTT. This gives the protein CASSLTPYSGPGGIEQYF.

The chain is built from TRBV10-2 and TRBJ2-7, with 8 bases identical to TRBD2. J lost 7 bases, V lost 8 bases, and 10 bases had no gene match. CDR1 is WSHSY and CDR2 is SAAADI in the germline V gene. This CDR3 is 13 amino acids long. The CDR3 DNA sequence: TGCGCCAGCTCTATAAGCGGGAGAGGGGAGCAGTACTTC. As protein: CASSISGRGEQYF.

On this clone itself: The junction shows a germline mismatch at one end, possibly a read error. The V gene is TRBV19, the J gene TRBJ2-2; 9 nucleotides agree with TRBD1. There are 16 residues in the CDR3. The germline V gene encodes CDR1 LNHDA and CDR2 SQIVND (reference sequence). The CDR3 region is CASCIRDRVLRGELFF. CDR3 sequence (DNA): TGTGCCAGTTGTATACGGGACAGGGTTCTTCGCGGGGAGCTGTTTTTT. The entire variable domain, with the rest obtained from reference TRBV19 and TRBJ2-2, is as follows: DGGITQSPKYLFRKEGQNVTLSCEQNLNHDAMYWYRQDPGQGLRLIYYSQIVNDFQKGDIAEGYSVSREKKESFPLTVTSAQKNPTAFYLCASCIRDRVLRGELFFGEGSRLTVL.

V usage is TRBV29-1 and J usage is TRBJ2-5; D uncertain. V lost 4 bases and J lost 5, with 2 bases in between. This CDR3 is 9 amino acids long. Per germline, CDR1 SQVTM and CDR2 ANQGSEA. For the CDR3, the DNA is TGCAGCGTTGGGGAGACCCAGTACTTC. It is translated as CSVGETQYF.

The genes are TRBV19 and TRBJ2-3, with unresolved D. The V end lost 3 bases, the J end lost 1 base, and 2 bases lay between the germline ends. Germline loops: CDR1 LNHDA, CDR2 SQIVND (reference sequence). The CDR3 has 12 amino acids. CDR3 in amino acids: CASSMGTDTQYF. DNA for the CDR3: TGTGCCAGTAGTATGGGCACAGATACGCAGTATTTT. Drawing the rest from reference TRBV19 and TRBJ2-3, the complete variable domain is DGGITQSPKYLFRKEGQNVTLSCEQNLNHDAMYWYRQDPGQGLRLIYYSQIVNDFQKGDIAEGYSVSREKKESFPLTVTSAQKNPTAFYLCASSMGTDTQYFGPGTRLTVL.

The chain employs TRBV5-1 and TRBJ1-6; TRBD1 agrees at 8 bases. Germline loops: CDR1 SGHRS, CDR2 YFSETQ. V was clipped by 0 bases and J by 12 bases; unmatched bases: 8. CDR3 length: 15 amino acids. The CDR3 DNA sequence: TGCGCCAGCAGCTTGGATGGACAGGGTAATAAACCCCTCCACTTT. Translated: CASSLDGQGNKPLHF.

The chain links TRBV5-8 to TRBJ1-5; D is undetermined. CDR3 size: 13 residues. Germline CDR1 is SGHTS and CDR2 is YDEGEE. V was shortened by 5 bases and J by 3 bases, with 9 bases between the two germline ends. CDR3: CASREWVNQPQHF. CDR3 nucleotides: TGTGCCAGCAGGGAATGGGTCAATCAGCCCCAGCATTTT.

This chain connects TRBV5-1 to TRBJ2-1; 8 nucleotides agree with TRBD2. The CDR3 has 15 residues. V lost 0 bases and J lost 7; bases outside the gene matches: 6. Germline V gives CDR1 SGHRS, CDR2 YFSETQ. The CDR3 DNA reads as TGCGCCAGCAGCTTGGTAGCGGGAAGTGGAAATGAGCAGTTCTTC. It encodes CASSLVAGSGNEQFF.

The CDR3 nucleotides are TGTGCCAGCTCACCCGCGGGACTAGCGGGAGCTGAACTCGGGTACAATGAGCAGTTCTTC. Translated: CASSPAGLAGAELGYNEQFF. The rearrangement uses TRBV18 and TRBJ2-1; 14 nucleotides line up with TRBD2. The germline CDR1 and CDR2 sequences are KGHSH and LQKENI. V dropped 3 bases and J dropped 4; count of bases not matched to a gene: 14. This CDR3 contains 20 residues.

For this clone: Other DNA sequences in this sample translate to the same CDR3. The gene calls are TRBV9 and TRBJ2-1, with unresolved D. The CDR3 is 13 residues long. Trimming stripped 0 bases from V and 1 base from J, with 2 bases between. CDR1 is SGDLS, CDR2 YYNGEE, per germline. The CDR3 sequence: CASSVGSYNEQFF. CDR3 nucleotides: TGTGCCAGCAGCGTAGGGTCCTACAATGAGCAGTTCTTC.

Details on this clone: The junction and the germline gene differ at one end; a read error may be behind it. The genes are TRBV6-1 and TRBJ2-3; D perhaps matches TRBD1 (6 bases). The CDR3 has 12 residues. Germline values: CDR1 MNHNS, CDR2 SASEGT. The CDR3 DNA is TGTGCCAGCAGTGAAGCGACAGGTACGCAGTATTTT. This translates into CASSEATGTQYF.

The chain links TRBV28 to TRBJ1-2, with a tentative D call TRBD1 (6 bases). The CDR3 is 15 amino acids. Germline loops: CDR1 MDHEN, CDR2 SYDVKM. Trimming stripped 2 bases from V and 4 bases from J, with 14 bases between. Here the CDR3 reads CASSLSAGGSYGYTF. CDR3 nucleotide sequence: TGTGCCAGCAGTTTAAGTGCCGGGGGCAGCTATGGCTACACCTTC.

This sequence joins TRBV10-3 and TRBJ2-7; D possibly corresponds to TRBD1 (6 bases). V lost 3 bases and J lost 4, with 13 bases in between. Germline V lookup: CDR1 ENHRY, CDR2 SYGVKD. The CDR3 spans 14 residues. The CDR3 DNA reads TGTGCCATCAGTGAACTGGGGGCTGGGTACGAGCAGTACTTC. Translated: CAISELGAGYEQYF.

This chain connects TRBV5-4 to TRBJ2-3; 9 bases fit TRBD1. CDR1 is SGHNT, CDR2 YYREEE, per germline (reference sequence). The junction had 7 bases not matched to a gene; V was cut back by 5 bases and J by 6 bases. The CDR3 totals 14 residues. CDR3 DNA: TGTGCCAGCAGACCGGGACAGGGCGAGGATACGCAGTATTTT. It is translated as CASRPGQGEDTQYF.

A few counts support this clone. V and J are TRBV19 and TRBJ2-1, with a weak D call TRBD1 (5 bases). Trimming left V 5 bases short and J 2 bases short, with 16 bases between. This CDR3 contains 16 residues. CDR1 is LNHDA and CDR2 is SQIVND in the germline V gene (reference sequence). CDR3 loop: CASSYSTVLPYNEQFF. DNA for the CDR3: TGTGCCAGTAGTTACTCGACAGTACTACCCTACAATGAGCAGTTCTTC.

V is TRBV5-1 and J is TRBJ2-2, with TRBD1 matching 8 bases. There are 15 residues in the CDR3. The germline V gene has CDR1 SGHRS and CDR2 YFSETQ. V was pared by 6 bases and J by 5 bases, with 9 bases of the junction left unmatched. CDR3 protein: CASKQETGVTGELFF. The DNA for the CDR3 is TGCGCCAGCAAGCAAGAGACAGGGGTTACCGGGGAGCTGTTTTTT.

Here the CDR3 DNA reads TGTGCCAGCAGCCGGTCCGGGACAACAGTCCTAACCTACAATGAGCAGTTCTTC. Its protein is CASSRSGTTVLTYNEQFF. This chain uses TRBV4-2 with TRBJ2-1; possible D gene TRBD1, 6 bases. Germline V gives CDR1 LGHNA, CDR2 YNFKEQ. The CDR3 consists of 18 residues. The V end lost 4 bases, the J end lost 2 bases, and 21 bases lay between the germline ends.

The V call is TRBV7-2, the J call TRBJ2-1; perhaps TRBD1 as D (6 bases). Trimming left V 8 bases short and J 1 base short, with 12 bases between. This CDR3 region has 14 residues. The germline gives CDR1 SGHTA, CDR2 FQGNSA. The CDR3, as DNA: TGTGCCAGCGGTAGGGGGTTTTCCTACAATGAGCAGTTCTTC. Translated: CASGRGFSYNEQFF.

This rearrangement joins TRBV27 to TRBJ2-1, with 10 bases lining up with TRBD1. With 6 bases clipped from V and 2 bases from J, the junction kept 10 bases outside the gene matches. The CDR3 spans 17 residues. CDR1 and CDR2 from the germline V gene are MNHEY and SMNVEV (reference sequence). CDR3 bases: TGTGCCAGCAGCCCCCTCCTTGACAGGGGGCCCTACAATGAGCAGTTCTTC. Amino acid sequence: CASSPLLDRGPYNEQFF.

V and J are TRBV25-1 and TRBJ1-2; 8 bases match TRBD1. The junction had 6 bases not matched to a gene; V was cut back by 3 bases and J by 0 bases. Germline V gene sequence: CDR1 MGHDK, CDR2 SYGVNS. The CDR3 has 16 residues. DNA of the CDR3: TGTGCCAGCAGTGACCGGGACAGGATCACTAACTATGGCTACACCTTC. Protein: CASSDRDRITNYGYTF.

The CDR3, as DNA: TGTGCCAGCAGCTTCGGAGAACGCACTGAAGCTTTCTTT. It is translated as CASSFGERTEAFF. This chain connects TRBV7-2 to TRBJ1-1, with D hard to call. V was clipped by 3 bases and J by 4 bases, with 9 bases between them. Germline V gene lookup returns CDR1 SGHTA and CDR2 FQGNSA. This CDR3 spans 13 amino acids.

A single count supports this clone. The V gene is TRBV7-9, the J gene TRBJ2-1; 9 bases match TRBD2. The length of the CDR3 is 13 residues. V shed 5 bases, J shed 8 bases, and the junction held 4 bases outside the gene matches. Germline CDR1 SEHNR, CDR2 FQNEAQ (reference sequence). In DNA, the CDR3 is TGTGCCAGCAGCCCCGGGACTAGCTATGAGCAGTTCTTC. It yields the protein CASSPGTSYEQFF.

In this sample, this clone turned up once. The V gene is TRBV10-3, the J gene TRBJ2-3; 11 positions agree with TRBD2. Per germline, CDR1 ENHRY and CDR2 SYGVKD. V was clipped by 3 bases and J by 4 bases; unmatched bases: 9. CDR3 length equals 17 residues. Here the CDR3 reads CAISDPPTSGMPDTQYF. The CDR3 DNA sequence: TGTGCCATCAGTGACCCCCCGACTAGCGGGATGCCAGATACGCAGTATTTT.

The rearrangement links TRBV5-6 to TRBJ2-5; TRBD2 matches 13 bases. The V segment lost 4 bases and the J segment 5 bases; nucleotides outside the gene matches: 8. The CDR3 runs to 16 residues. The germline V gene encodes CDR1 SGHDT and CDR2 YYEEEE. The CDR3 DNA follows: TGTGCCAGCAGCGCCGTCGGGACTAGCGGGACGGAGACCCAGTACTTC. Amino acid sequence: CASSAVGTSGTETQYF.